The TCR beta chain under discussion was sequenced for a study of OX40 agonist ivuxolimab in advanced cancers. Overall study: Patients were treated with ivuxolimab, an agonistic anti-OX40 (CD134) antibody. Age averaged about 66 years (range roughly 23 to 80), and 82.7% were male.

Sequencing was performed with immunoSEQ multiplex PCR; in TCRdb, only in-frame clones are kept and a portion is missing. The top ten clones hold 0.38% of a sample with some 80,000 clones, approximately 91% of them seen once. This CDR3 is built from 15 residues. The V gene's germline CDR1 is SGHAT and CDR2 FQNNGV. Between the trimmed V and J ends, which lost 6 bases and 5 bases, there was a span of 17 bases. Exclusion of a patient followed from autoimmune disease history or systemic immunosuppression. The specimen was CD4+ or CD8+ T cells sorted from blood, collected in a trial of the OX40 agonist ivuxolimab. The clonotype comes from an adult with an advanced solid tumor such as melanoma, head and neck, liver or kidney cancer. The chain combines TRBV11-2 with TRBJ2-1; D perhaps matches TRBD2 (6 bases). The CDR3 DNA follows: TGTGCCAGCAGAAGTCCCGGGACTGGCCACAATGAGCAGTTCTTC. Translation: CASRSPGTGHNEQFF.